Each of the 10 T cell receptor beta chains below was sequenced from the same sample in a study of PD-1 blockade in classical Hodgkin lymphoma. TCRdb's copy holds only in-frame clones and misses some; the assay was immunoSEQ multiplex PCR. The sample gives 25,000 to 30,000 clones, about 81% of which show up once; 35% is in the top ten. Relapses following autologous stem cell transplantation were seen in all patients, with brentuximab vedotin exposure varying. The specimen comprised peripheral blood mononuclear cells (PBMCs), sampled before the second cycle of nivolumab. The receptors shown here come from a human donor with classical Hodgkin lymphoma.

This CDR3 is CASRPRQGVIRGSYNSPLHF. DNA of the CDR3: TGTGCAAGTCGCCCCCGACAGGGGGTCATCCGTGGCTCCTATAATTCACCCCTCCACTTT. The chain carries TRBV12-2 and TRBJ1-6; the DNA was not compared with TRBD1, the D call given in the table. TRBV12-2 is designated a pseudogene. This CDR3 has 20 amino acids.

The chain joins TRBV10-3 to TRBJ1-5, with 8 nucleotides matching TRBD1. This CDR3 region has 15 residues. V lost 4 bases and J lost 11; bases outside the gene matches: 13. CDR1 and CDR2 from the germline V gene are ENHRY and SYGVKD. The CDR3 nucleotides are TGTGCCATCAGTGGGACAGGGTCGGGCAAGGAGACCCAGCATTTT. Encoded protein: CAISGTGSGKETQHF.

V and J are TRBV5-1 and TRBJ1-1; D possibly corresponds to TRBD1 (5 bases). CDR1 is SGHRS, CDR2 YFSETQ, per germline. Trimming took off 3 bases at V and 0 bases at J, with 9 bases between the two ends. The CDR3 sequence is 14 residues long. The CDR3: CASSSTAMNTEAFF. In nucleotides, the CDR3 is TGCGCCAGCAGCTCGACAGCTATGAACACTGAAGCTTTCTTT.

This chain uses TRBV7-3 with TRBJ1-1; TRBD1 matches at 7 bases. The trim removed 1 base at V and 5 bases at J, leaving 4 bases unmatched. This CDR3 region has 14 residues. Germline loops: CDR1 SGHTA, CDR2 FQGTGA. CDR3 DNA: TGTGCCAGCAGCTTAAAGGCAGGGGGAACTGAAGCTTTCTTT. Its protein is CASSLKAGGTEAFF.

CDR3 amino acids: CASSRGLETQPQHF. In DNA form, the CDR3 reads TGTGCCAGCAGCCGGGGTCTCGAGACTCAGCCCCAGCATTTT. This chain joins TRBV27 and TRBJ1-5; D gene ambiguous. Germline V lookup: CDR1 MNHEY, CDR2 SMNVEV (reference sequence). The CDR3 is 14 residues long. The ends were cut back, 6 bases at V and 6 bases at J, with 15 bases in the middle.

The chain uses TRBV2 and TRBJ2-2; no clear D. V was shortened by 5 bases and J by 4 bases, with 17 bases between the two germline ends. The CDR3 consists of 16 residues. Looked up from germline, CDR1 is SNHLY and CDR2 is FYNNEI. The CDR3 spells CASSPLVQRGTGELFF. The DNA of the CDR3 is TGTGCCAGCAGTCCTCTTGTACAGAGAGGCACCGGGGAGCTGTTTTTT. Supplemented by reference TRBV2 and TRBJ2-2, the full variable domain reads EPEVTQTPSHQVTQMGQEVILRCVPISNHLYFYWYRQILGQKVEFLVSFYNNEISEKSEIFDDQFSVERPDGSNFTLKIRSTKLEDSAMYFCASSPLVQRGTGELFFGEGSRLTVL.

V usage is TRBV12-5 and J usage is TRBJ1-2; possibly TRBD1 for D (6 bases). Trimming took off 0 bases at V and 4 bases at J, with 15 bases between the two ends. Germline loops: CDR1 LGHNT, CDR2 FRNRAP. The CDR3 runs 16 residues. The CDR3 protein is CASGLVQGGGPYGYTF. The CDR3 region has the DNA TGTGCTAGTGGTTTGGTACAGGGAGGTGGGCCCTATGGCTACACCTTC.

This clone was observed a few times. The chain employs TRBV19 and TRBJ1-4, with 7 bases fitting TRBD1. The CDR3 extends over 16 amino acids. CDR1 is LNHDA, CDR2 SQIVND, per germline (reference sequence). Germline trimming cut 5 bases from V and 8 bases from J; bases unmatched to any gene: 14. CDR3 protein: CASSASQGSSQEKLFF. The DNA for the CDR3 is TGTGCCAGTAGTGCCTCACAGGGGTCAAGTCAGGAAAAACTGTTTTTT. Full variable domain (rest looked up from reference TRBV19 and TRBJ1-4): DGGITQSPKYLFRKEGQNVTLSCEQNLNHDAMYWYRQDPGQGLRLIYYSQIVNDFQKGDIAEGYSVSREKKESFPLTVTSAQKNPTAFYLCASSASQGSSQEKLFFGSGTQLSVL.

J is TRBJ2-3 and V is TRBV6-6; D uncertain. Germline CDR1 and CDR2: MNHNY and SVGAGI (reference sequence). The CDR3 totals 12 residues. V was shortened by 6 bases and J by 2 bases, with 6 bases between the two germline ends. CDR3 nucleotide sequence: TGTGCCAGCAGAGACAACACAGATACGCAGTATTTT. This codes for CASRDNTDTQYF.

CDR3 residues: CASSLAFIMGTATYEQYF. The DNA for the CDR3 is TGTGCCAGCAGCTTAGCTTTTATAATGGGTACAGCTACTTACGAGCAGTACTTC. The chain recombines TRBV7-2 with TRBJ2-7; D is undetermined. The CDR3 runs 18 residues. V lost 0 bases and J 4 bases, leaving 22 bases between the germline ends. Germline CDR1 is SGHTA and CDR2 is FQGNSA.